This TCR beta chain was sequenced during a study of shared clonotypes between healthy human individuals. Using immunoSEQ multiplex PCR, the repertoire was profiled, and TCRdb retains in-frame clones only, with some absent. The sample contains millions of clones, about 95% of which appear only once. About this clone: Its matching antigen is unknown. The identical CDR3 is also encoded by other nucleotide sequences in the sample.

The length of the CDR3 is 13 residues. Trimming took off 5 bases at V and 6 bases at J, with 12 bases between the two ends. The germline V gene has CDR1 SGHAT and CDR2 FQNNGV. The naive CD8 population came from CD45RO-negative cells selected for CCR7, without terminally differentiated effector memory CD45RA+ cells. Overall study findings and caveats: About 4.5% of naive CD4 clonotypes were common to a few donors. Clonotypes shared by all four sorted-subset donors had higher generation probabilities than non-shared clonotypes. Only a few donors were included, so the genetic and exposure-history diversity represented was limited. Naive subsets typically showed greater estimated richness than memory subsets.

This TCR was sampled from a man younger than 35 in good health. The V call is TRBV11-2, the J call TRBJ2-3; tentatively, D is TRBD1 or TRBD2 (5 bases each). The sequencing sample was made of naive CD8+ T cells sorted from blood. CDR3 in DNA: TGTGCCAGCAGCCATAGTGGGACCGATACGCAGTATTTT. Protein product: CASSHSGTDTQYF.